This T cell receptor (beta chain) was captured in a study of post-analysis software for immune sequencing data. General study results and limits: Compared with controls, patients had more of roughly five TRBV segments, including TRBV5-6, TRBV5-1 and TRBV20-1. Batch-matched samples strongly co-clustered by F measure.

With respect to this clonotype: The antigen is undetermined.

Trimming took 10 bases from V and 4 from J; bases not matched to a gene: 11. CDR3 length equals 15 residues. Germline V CDR1 and CDR2: KGHDR, SFDVKD. Tagging with unique molecular identifiers was a feature of the TCR beta cDNA libraries. In TCRdb, the PCR reads were re-called with MiXCR into one record per CDR3 protein. The data hold roughly 700,000 distinct CDR3 sequences, with roughly 27% observed a single time. The chain uses TRBV24-1 and TRBJ2-2; 7 nucleotides line up with TRBD1. Sequences were obtained from blood. The TCR sequence derives from a girl between 5 and 17 years old with multiple sclerosis. This CDR3 is CATSRTGPGTGELFF. Here the CDR3 DNA reads TGTGCCACGTCCCGGACAGGACCTGGCACCGGGGAGCTGTTTTTT.